This T cell receptor beta chain came from a study of CD8 T cells in Susac syndrome. Random hexamers served to reverse transcribe about 0.5 to 1 ug RNA. One entry per CDR3 protein, called by TCRdb with MiXCR from the immunoSEQ multiplex PCR reads. The data show about 150,000 distinct CDR3 sequences, about 95% seen once. V was shortened by 0 bases and J by 0 bases, with 11 bases between the two germline ends. CDR3 length: 16 amino acids. Germline V lookup: CDR1 LGHNT, CDR2 FRNRAP. This clonotype has just one count. This receptor was identified in a human donor with Susac syndrome. Sequenced: CD4+ T cells from PBMCs. The rearrangement joins TRBV12-5 to TRBJ1-2; perhaps TRBD1 as D (6 bases). The CDR3, as DNA: TGTGCTAGTGGTTTGGTACAGGGAAAAGCTAACTATGGCTACACCTTC. Its translation is CASGLVQGKANYGYTF.